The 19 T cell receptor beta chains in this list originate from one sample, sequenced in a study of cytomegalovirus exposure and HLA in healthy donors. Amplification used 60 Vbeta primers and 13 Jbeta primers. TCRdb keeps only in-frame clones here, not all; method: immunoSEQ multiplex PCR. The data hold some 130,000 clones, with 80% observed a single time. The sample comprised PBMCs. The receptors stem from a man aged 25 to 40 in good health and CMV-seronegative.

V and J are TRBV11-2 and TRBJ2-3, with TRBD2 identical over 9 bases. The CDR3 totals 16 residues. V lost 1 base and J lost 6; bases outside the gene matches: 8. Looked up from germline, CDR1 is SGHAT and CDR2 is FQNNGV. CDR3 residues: CASSLVWAGGLDTQYF. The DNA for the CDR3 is TGTGCCAGCAGCTTAGTGTGGGCGGGGGGGTTGGATACGCAGTATTTT.

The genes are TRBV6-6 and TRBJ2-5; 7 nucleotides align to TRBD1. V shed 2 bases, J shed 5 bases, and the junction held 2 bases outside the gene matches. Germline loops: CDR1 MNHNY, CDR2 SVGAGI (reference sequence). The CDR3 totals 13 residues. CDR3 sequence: CASSYGRGETQYF. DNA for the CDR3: TGTGCCAGCAGTTACGGCAGGGGGGAGACCCAGTACTTC.

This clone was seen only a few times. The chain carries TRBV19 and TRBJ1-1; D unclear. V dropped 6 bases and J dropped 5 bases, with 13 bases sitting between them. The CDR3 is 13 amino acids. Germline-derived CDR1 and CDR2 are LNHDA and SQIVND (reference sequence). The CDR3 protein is CASSGTFETEAFF. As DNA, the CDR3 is TGTGCCAGTAGCGGTACGTTTGAGACTGAAGCTTTCTTT.

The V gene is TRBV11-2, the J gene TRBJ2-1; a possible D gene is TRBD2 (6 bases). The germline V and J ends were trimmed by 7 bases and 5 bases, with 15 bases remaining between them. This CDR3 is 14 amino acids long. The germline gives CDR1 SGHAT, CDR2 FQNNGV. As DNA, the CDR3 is TGTGCCAGCAAACTGGGAGGCTGGAACAATGAGCAGTTCTTC. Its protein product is CASKLGGWNNEQFF. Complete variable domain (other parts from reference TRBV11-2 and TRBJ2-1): EAGVAQSPRYKIIEKRQSVAFWCNPISGHATLYWYQQILGQGPKLLIQFQNNGVVDDSQLPKDRFSAERLKGVDSTLKIQPAKLEDSAVYLCASKLGGWNNEQFFGPGTRLTVL.

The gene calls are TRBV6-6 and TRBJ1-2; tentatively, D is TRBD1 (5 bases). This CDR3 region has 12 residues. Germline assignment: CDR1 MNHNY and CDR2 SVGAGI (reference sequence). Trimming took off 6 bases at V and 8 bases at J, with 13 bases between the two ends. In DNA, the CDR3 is TGTGCCAGCAGCCGAGACAGATCCGGCTACACCTTC. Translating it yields CASSRDRSGYTF.

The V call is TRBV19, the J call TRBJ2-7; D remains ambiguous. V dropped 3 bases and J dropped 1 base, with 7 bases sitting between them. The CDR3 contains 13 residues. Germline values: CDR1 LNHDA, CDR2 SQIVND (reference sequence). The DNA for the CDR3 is TGTGCCAGTAGTATTAACCTATCCTACGAGCAGTACTTC. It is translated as CASSINLSYEQYF.

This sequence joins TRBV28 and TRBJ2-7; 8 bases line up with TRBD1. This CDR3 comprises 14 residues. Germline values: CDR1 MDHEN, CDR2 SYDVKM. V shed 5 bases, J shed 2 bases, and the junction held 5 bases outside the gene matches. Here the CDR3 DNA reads TGTGCCAGCAGTCCGGGACAGGACGCCTACGAGCAGTACTTC. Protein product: CASSPGQDAYEQYF.

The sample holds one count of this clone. The CDR3 nucleotides are TGTGCCAGCAGAAGGGGATCTCTAGCCAAAAACATTCAGTACTTC. Translated: CASRRGSLAKNIQYF. V is TRBV28 and J is TRBJ2-4, with a possible D match to TRBD1 (5 bases). The CDR3 runs to 15 residues. V dropped 6 bases and J dropped 0 bases, with 12 bases sitting between them. CDR1 is MDHEN and CDR2 is SYDVKM in the germline V gene.

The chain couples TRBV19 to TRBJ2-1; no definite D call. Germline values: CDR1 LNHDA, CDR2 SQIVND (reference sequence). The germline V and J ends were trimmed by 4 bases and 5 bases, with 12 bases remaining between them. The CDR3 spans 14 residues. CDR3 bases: TGTGCCAGTAGTAGCAGGCCGCTTCACAATGAGCAGTTCTTC. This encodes CASSSRPLHNEQFF.

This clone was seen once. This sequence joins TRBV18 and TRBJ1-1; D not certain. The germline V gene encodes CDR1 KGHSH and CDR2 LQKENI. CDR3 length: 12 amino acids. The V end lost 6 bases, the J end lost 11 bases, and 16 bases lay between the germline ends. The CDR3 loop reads CASSPGDTRAFF. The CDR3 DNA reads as TGTGCCAGCTCCCCCGGAGACACTAGGGCTTTCTTT.

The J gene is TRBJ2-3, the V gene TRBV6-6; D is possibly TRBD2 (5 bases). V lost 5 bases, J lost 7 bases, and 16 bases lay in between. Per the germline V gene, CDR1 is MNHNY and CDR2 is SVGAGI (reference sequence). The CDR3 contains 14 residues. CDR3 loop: CASSPPRDRHTQYF. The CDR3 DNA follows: TGTGCCAGCAGTCCCCCCCGGGATAGACATACGCAGTATTTT.

The CDR3 here is CASSTRLADQETQYF. The CDR3 DNA is TGTGCCAGCAGCACCCGACTAGCGGATCAAGAGACCCAGTACTTC. The rearrangement joins TRBV7-2 to TRBJ2-5; 9 bases match TRBD2. J was trimmed by 2 bases and V by 5 bases; bases with no gene match: 6. Germline CDR1 reads SGHTA; CDR2 reads FQGNSA. The CDR3 has 15 residues.

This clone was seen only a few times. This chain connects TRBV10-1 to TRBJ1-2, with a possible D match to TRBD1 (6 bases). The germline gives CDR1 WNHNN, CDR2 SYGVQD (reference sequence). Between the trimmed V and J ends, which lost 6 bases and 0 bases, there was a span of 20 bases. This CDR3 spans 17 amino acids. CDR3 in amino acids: CASRAKTGLLPNYGYTF. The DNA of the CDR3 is TGCGCCAGCAGGGCGAAGACAGGACTGCTCCCTAACTATGGCTACACCTTC.

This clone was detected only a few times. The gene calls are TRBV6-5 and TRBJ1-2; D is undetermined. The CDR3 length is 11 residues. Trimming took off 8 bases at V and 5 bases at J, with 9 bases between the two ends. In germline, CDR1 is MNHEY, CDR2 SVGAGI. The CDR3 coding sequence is TGTGCCAGCTGTTCCGGGTATGGCTACACCTTC. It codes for CASCSGYGYTF.

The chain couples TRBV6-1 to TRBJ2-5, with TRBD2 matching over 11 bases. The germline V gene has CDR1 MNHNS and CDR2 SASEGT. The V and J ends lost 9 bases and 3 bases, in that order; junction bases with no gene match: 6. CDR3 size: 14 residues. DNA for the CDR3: TGTGCCAGTGGGAGGGGACTAGCGGAAGAGACCCAGTACTTC. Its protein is CASGRGLAEETQYF.

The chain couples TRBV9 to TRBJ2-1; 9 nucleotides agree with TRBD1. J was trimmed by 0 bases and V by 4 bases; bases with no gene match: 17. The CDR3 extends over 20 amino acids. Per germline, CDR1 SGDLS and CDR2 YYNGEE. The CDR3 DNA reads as TGTGCCAGCAGCACACCGGGACAGGGAACGGGATCGAGCTCCTACAATGAGCAGTTCTTC. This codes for CASSTPGQGTGSSSYNEQFF. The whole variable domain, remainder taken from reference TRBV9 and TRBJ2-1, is DSGVTQTPKHLITATGQRVTLRCSPRSGDLSVYWYQQSLDQGLQFLIQYYNGEERAKGNILERFSAQQFPDLHSELNLSSLELGDSALYFCASSTPGQGTGSSSYNEQFFGPGTRLTVL.

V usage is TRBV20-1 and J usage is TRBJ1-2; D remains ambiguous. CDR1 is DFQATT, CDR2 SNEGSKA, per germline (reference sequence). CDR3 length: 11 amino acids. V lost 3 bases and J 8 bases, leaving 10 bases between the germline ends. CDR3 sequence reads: CSARLTVGYTF. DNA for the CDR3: TGCAGTGCTAGGCTAACTGTCGGCTACACCTTC.

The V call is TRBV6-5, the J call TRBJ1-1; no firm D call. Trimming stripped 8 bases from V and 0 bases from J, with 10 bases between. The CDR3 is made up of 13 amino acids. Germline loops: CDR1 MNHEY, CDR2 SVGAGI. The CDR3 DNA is TGTGCCAGCGCGAGGGCTTTGAACACTGAAGCTTTCTTT. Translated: CASARALNTEAFF.

In nucleotides, the CDR3 is TGTGCCAGCAGCGCGGACAGGGGGCGAGAAGAAAAACTGTTTTTT. Translating gives CASSADRGREEKLFF. The chain employs TRBV5-4 and TRBJ1-4; TRBD1 matches at 11 bases. This CDR3 comprises 15 residues. Trimming at V came to 4 bases and at J to 8 bases, leaving 7 bases not matched to a gene. Germline loops: CDR1 SGHNT, CDR2 YYREEE (reference sequence).